This paragraph covers one TCR beta chain sequence. Its antigen is currently not known. There are no base qualities to consult, and no much larger clone falls within one base. Receptor libraries were prepared by the immunoSEQ multiplex PCR assay. For the multiplex PCR, a mixture combining 60 forward primers for TCR Vbeta segments and 13 reverse primers for TCR Jbeta segments was used. The CDR3 region of rearranged TCR beta genes was amplified from genomic DNA by a multiplex PCR assay. The Illumina HiSeq System was used to sequence the amplified TCR beta libraries as 87-base-pair reads. The study's processing was this. In a later analysis, 70 million to 95 million unique TCR beta chains were counted across the approximately 670 repertoires, and roughly 9.9 million of these chains were shared by at least two donors. Raw reads were error-corrected and collapsed into unique sequences with a nearest-neighbor algorithm that merged closely related sequences to remove PCR and sequencing errors. To assign V, D and J gene segments, CDR3 sequences were aligned to IMGT reference sequences. For a sequence to be retained, a match of at least six nucleotides was required to both a V gene segment and a J gene segment. Rearrangements were classified as productive when the CDR3 lacked stop codons and remained in frame with V and J, and all other rearrangements were classified as non-productive. Following IMGT convention, CDR3 was defined as the stretch from the second conserved V-encoded cysteine to the conserved J-encoded phenylalanine. In an earlier analysis of around 540 of the donors, sequences lacking an unambiguous match to a single V gene segment were excluded. An earlier analysis of about 600 of the donors called V segments functional above 56.7% productive rearrangements and segregating when the between-donor standard deviation exceeded 5%. A statistical classification framework was developed to diagnose cytomegalovirus status using the catalog of TCR beta chain sequences. In a later analysis, TCR nucleotide sequences were compared against IMGT/GENE-DB human TR gene sequences so that V and J genes could be assigned. The TCRdist pipeline was used in a later analysis to assign CDR3 sequences and most-parsimonious VDJ recombination scenarios. In a later analysis, every TCR beta chain was defined by the combination of its CDR3 amino acid sequence and its V-gene family, and reads without a unique V-gene family were dropped. To address suspected cross-contamination and a sequencing artifact, a later analysis removed several hundred highly shared, low-generation-probability nucleotide sequences. In a later analysis, a clonal expansion index was calculated for each public chain from normalized within-repertoire ranks of inferred template counts. Generation probabilities in a later analysis came from a VDJ recombination model fitted to out-of-frame rearrangements, and those results were checked against IGoR. Hypergeometric tests were used in a later analysis to score TCR-TCR, TCR-HLA and TCR-CMV co-occurrence, with a repertoire-size bias correction applied to the TCR pairs. In a later analysis, false discovery rates were estimated by permuting HLA or CMV assignments 20 times. A later analysis grouped co-occurring TCRs with DBSCAN, adding TCRdist sequence similarity when clustering within HLA-allele-positive subsets. Repertoires with fewer than 30,000 or more than 120,000 public chains, plus five repertoires with anomalous nucleotide sharing, were excluded from co-occurrence clustering. TCRdb carries this immuneACCESS record with in-frame sequences only. Its versions omit some clonotypes, under half of them owing to an unresolved V gene in the studies checked, with the rest unexplained. The DNA was the basis for D and trimming; V, J and clone size are from that table. Counted in this sample were roughly 120,000 clones; around 69% of them appeared once. The top ten hold 8.2% of the sample.

These data belong to a study of cytomegalovirus exposure and HLA in healthy donors (dated by TCRdb to 2015 to 2018). Broadly, across the study: An earlier analysis of several hundred of the donors reported about 280 Gb of sequence data and about 120 million unique TCR beta sequences obtained from about 179 million T cells. Approximately 310 gigabases of sequencing data and approximately 85 million unique TCR sequences were included in an early release covering about 700 HLA-typed donors. Of the 398 genotyped donors, approximately 83% fell in the genetic ancestry cluster associated with self-reported Caucasian donors. The aim of the study was to test whether cataloging public T cell receptors could identify signatures of past pathogen exposure. The study profiled the T cell repertoires of about 720 subjects by immunosequencing and related them to cytomegalovirus serostatus. In addition to the first cohort of 650 to 800 subjects, a separate validation cohort of some 120 different subjects was used. High-throughput TCR immunosequencing, statistical association of individual TCRs with disease status, and machine learning were combined to predict cytomegalovirus infection status. In a later analysis, previously published TCR beta repertoires from 666 donors were re-analyzed and high-resolution HLA genotyping was added so that TCR occurrence patterns could be studied. Rather than drawing on any new phenotypic data, the later analysis identified candidate immune exposures from TCR beta sequences and the way those sequences occurred across donors. An earlier analysis of around 580 of the donors used high-throughput TCR beta sequencing to judge whether each TCR beta V gene segment behaved as functional or pseudogenic. Alongside the repertoire data, information on donor age, sex, ethnicity and CMV serostatus was compiled. In a later genetic analysis, genome-wide SNP genotypes for about 55% of the roughly 700 donors were used, and that subset was treated as a discovery cohort. Every repertoire in the discovery cohort had been generated on one and the same sequencing platform. HLA typing included class I and class II loci at four-digit resolution. Typing coverage varied by locus: about 629-640 donors for A, B, C, DRB1 and DQB1; more than 500 for DQA1; about 590 for DPA1; roughly 470 for DPB1. A handful of DR-DQ haplotypes were handled as single units for association and clustering because linkage in the cohort was strong. Across 300 to 500 genotyped donors of the cohort, an average of roughly 200,000 unique TCR beta nucleotide sequences per donor were sequenced, and about a sixth of those sequences were non-productive.

The cohort comprised approximately 700 healthy bone marrow donors. At the time of sampling, every cohort member was nominally healthy, though immune exposures that went unrecorded were likely present. The donor tested CMV seropositive, placing the donor among the 250 to 350 seropositive members of the cohort. Every donor gave a peripheral blood sample, and the peripheral blood mononuclear cells from that sample were used for TCR beta sequencing. The Qiagen DNeasy Blood Extraction Kit was used to extract genomic DNA from the blood cell samples. What the study reported, not specific to this receptor: A further reported finding was that TCR beta sequences accurately predicted the HLA-A and HLA-B alleles for most subjects in the first cohort. The authors suggested that the approach could potentially be generalized to other disease states and immunological phenotypes. A later genetic analysis associated a missense DCLRE1C variant with V-gene and J-gene trimming of TCR beta chains, and an independent cohort replicated the association. A group of highly shared sequence variants was considered likely to be a technical artifact of the sequencing pipeline. In vitro tests confirmed that a few of the cytomegalovirus-associated TCR beta chains recognize cytomegalovirus antigens. Presence/absence analyses assumed roughly uniform sequencing depth across donors, an assumption that may not hold. The classifier was reported to diagnose cytomegalovirus status with high specificity and sensitivity in both the original and validation cohorts. HLA typing was unavailable for some donors at each locus, so association tests used only the typed subset. CMV serostatus was the only immune exposure information available for the cohort. According to a later analysis, TCR association rates differed among HLA loci, with DRB1 alleles showing the most associated TCRs and HLA-C alleles showing the fewest. The study listed 164 TCR beta chains as associated with cytomegalovirus. The earlier analysis of some 560 of the donors excluded over 15 rarely observed V segments, including chromosome 9 orphons, because counts were too low. In an earlier analysis of 587 of the donors, most TCR beta V segments appeared in productive rearrangements about 87% or about 30% of the time, broadly matching IMGT annotations. Specific HLA alleles were associated with 15,000 to 20,000 TCR beta sequences at a false discovery rate of 0.05 in a later analysis. Across donors, most TCR sequences were observed very rarely, whereas some public TCRs were present in many individuals. According to a later analysis, parvovirus B19, influenza, CMV and Epstein-Barr virus appeared linked to several top co-occurrence clusters. According to a later analysis, most CMV-associated TCR beta chains appeared to be HLA-restricted, and the HLA associations seemed to be driven largely by CMV exposure. When HLA alleles, especially DR and DQ, strongly co-occurred, TCR associations were difficult to assign to individual alleles. A later genetic analysis reported fewer N-insertions in productive TCRs among donors in an Asian-associated ancestry cluster than the approximately 700-donor mean. In a later analysis, HLA-associated TCR beta chains showed more clonal expansion and lower generation probabilities than non-associated chains that were equally common. The cohort was sequenced for TCR beta chains only, and without alpha or paired-chain data the features that could be detected were limited. Linkage disequilibrium might explain the correlated functional status among segregating V segments, but an unknown experimental factor could not be ruled out.

Sequenced: PBMCs. The sequence came from a woman aged 40 to 55 in good health and CMV-seropositive.

The CDR3 protein: CASSNTGGGETQYF. The DNA sequence reads TGTGCCAGCAGTAACACAGGGGGCGGTGAGACCCAGTACTTC. In this chain, TRBV2 is recombined with TRBJ2-5; TRBD1 lines up with 9 middle nucleotides. The germline V gene provides CDR1 SNHLY and CDR2 FYNNEI. After removal of 5 bases from V and 5 bases from J, the junction retains 6 bases not matched to a gene. The CDR3 contains 14 residues, cysteine and phenylalanine counted. Only the CDR3 part of the read is kept: 42 bases, read in frame from the first base.